The 19 T cell receptor beta chains listed next were all sequenced from one sample in a study of T-cell memory formation after mild COVID-19. MiXCR, run by TCRdb on the 5' RACE reads, gives a single entry per CDR3 protein. The profile shows about 170,000 distinct CDR3 sequences, about an eighth of them singletons. Sample: PBMCs or a T cell subset sorted from them (not recorded which). Receptor source: a man aged 18-30 years who had mild COVID-19 (a few samples of this study predate the infection). Cell type and time point are not known.

This clonotype appeared a few times. The chain carries TRBV11-2 and TRBJ2-3, with 13 bases that match TRBD2. Germline CDR1 and CDR2: SGHAT and FQNNGV. CDR3 size: 16 residues. The V segment lost 2 bases and the J segment 5 bases; nucleotides outside the gene matches: 4. The CDR3 reads CASSLPLAGGLDTQYF. The CDR3 nucleotides read TGTGCCAGCAGCTTACCACTAGCGGGGGGGTTAGATACGCAGTATTTT.

Many counts were recorded for this clonotype. The chain carries TRBV12-3 or TRBV12-4 and TRBJ1-5; D call uncertain. CDR3 length: 15 amino acids. V dropped 6 bases and J dropped 2 bases, with 14 bases sitting between them. In DNA form, the CDR3 reads TGTGCCAGCAGCGATTTGGCGGCGGGCAATCAGCCCCAGCATTTT. Protein: CASSDLAAGNQPQHF.

This chain links TRBV20-1 with TRBJ2-1; 8 bases line up with TRBD1. CDR1 is DFQATT, CDR2 SNEGSKA, per germline (reference sequence). V lost 0 bases to trimming and J lost 3 bases; unmatched junction nucleotides: 10. CDR3 size: 17 residues. CDR3: CSARDPQDRGHYNEQFF. The CDR3 DNA reads as TGCAGTGCTAGAGACCCACAAGACAGGGGCCACTACAATGAGCAGTTCTTC.

This clonotype was recorded many times. CDR3 protein: CASSLDYNEQFF. In nucleotides, the CDR3 is TGCGCCAGCAGCTTGGATTACAATGAGCAGTTCTTC. The gene calls are TRBV5-1 and TRBJ2-1; D not certain. Trimming took 0 bases from V and 4 from J, leaving 2 bases between them. The CDR3 sequence is 12 residues long. The germline V gene encodes CDR1 SGHRS and CDR2 YFSETQ.

This clonotype was detected a few times. The CDR3 sequence: CASSPLRGQRTEAFF. The CDR3 nucleotides read TGTGCCAGCAGCCCATTGAGGGGGCAAAGGACTGAAGCTTTCTTT. V is TRBV11-2 and J is TRBJ1-1; 7 bases align to TRBD1. Per germline, CDR1 SGHAT and CDR2 FQNNGV. This CDR3 spans 15 amino acids. Losses at the gene ends were 5 bases for V and 5 bases for J; bases not matched to a gene: 11.

A few counts support this clonotype. The chain couples TRBV7-2 to TRBJ2-1; D may correspond to TRBD1 or TRBD2 (7 bases each). The V end was cut by 7 bases, the J end by 6 bases, with 16 bases between. Germline V gene lookup returns CDR1 SGHTA and CDR2 FQGNSA. This CDR3 comprises 14 residues. This CDR3 reads CASTGPGGGNEQFF. CDR3 in DNA: TGTGCCAGCACGGGTCCAGGGGGGGGCAATGAGCAGTTCTTC.

The rearrangement links TRBV4-2 to TRBJ2-7; tentatively, D is TRBD2 (5 bases). V gave up 0 bases and J gave up 6 bases, with 9 bases separating them. The CDR3 has 13 residues. Germline V gene data show CDR1 as LGHNA and CDR2 as YNFKEQ. The CDR3 nucleotides are TGTGCCAGCAGCCAAGATCGGGGTCGCGAGCAGTACGTC. It is translated as CASSQDRGREQYV.

The rearrangement uses TRBV3-1 and TRBJ2-3; D ambiguous. Germline V CDR1 and CDR2: LGHDT, YNNKEL (reference sequence). The CDR3 runs 14 residues. V shed 1 base and J shed 0 bases, with 5 bases lying between them. The CDR3: CASSQVRSTDTQYF. CDR3 sequence (DNA): TGTGCCAGCAGCCAAGTAAGGAGCACAGATACGCAGTATTTT.

This clonotype was observed a few times. The CDR3 coding sequence is TGCGCCAGCAGCTGGGGTGGCGGGGGTTACAATGAGCAGTTCTTC. It translates to CASSWGGGGYNEQFF. The chain links TRBV5-1 to TRBJ2-1, with 7 bases identical to TRBD2. V lost 3 bases, J lost 4 bases, and 7 bases stayed unmatched. This CDR3 is built from 15 residues. CDR1 SGHRS and CDR2 YFSETQ come from the germline V gene. Combining the CDR3 with reference TRBV5-1 and TRBJ2-1 gives the whole variable domain KAGVTQTPRYLIKTRGQQVTLSCSPISGHRSVSWYQQTPGQGLQFLFEYFSETQRNKGNFPGRFSGRQFSNSRSEMNVSTLELGDSALYLCASSWGGGGYNEQFFGPGTRLTVL.

This clonotype was recorded at least ten times. The chain links TRBV7-2 to TRBJ2-4; 7 bases map to TRBD2. In germline, CDR1 is SGHTA, CDR2 FQGNSA. With V trimmed by 3 bases and J by 9 bases, 14 bases remained unmatched. The CDR3 has 16 residues. The CDR3 nucleotides read TGTGCCAGCAGCTTGGACGTCCGCGTCGGGGGGACCATTCAGTACTTC. Amino acid sequence: CASSLDVRVGGTIQYF.

J is TRBJ1-2 and V is TRBV20-1; weak D call: TRBD1 (6 bases). Germline CDR1 and CDR2: DFQATT and SNEGSKA (reference sequence). CDR3 length equals 13 residues. Trimming left V 1 base short and J 2 bases short, with 8 bases between. The CDR3 spells CSARGQENYGYTF. In DNA, the CDR3 is TGCAGTGCTAGAGGACAGGAGAACTATGGCTACACCTTC.

This clonotype was found a few times. Germline and junction disagree at one end, which may indicate a read error. The rearrangement joins TRBV2 to TRBJ2-2; 8 bases line up with TRBD1. Germline CDR1 SNHLY, CDR2 FYNNEI. The CDR3 has 12 residues. CDR3 coding DNA: TGTGCCCGCAGACAGGGGAACGGGGAGCTGTTTTTT. The encoded protein is CARRQGNGELFF.

This clonotype has more than one count but fewer than ten. The chain's CDR3 is CSVVGGRVGNEQFF. The CDR3 DNA follows: TGCAGCGTTGTGGGGGGTAGGGTTGGCAATGAGCAGTTCTTC. The chain has TRBV29-1 and TRBJ2-1; D possibly corresponds to TRBD2 (6 bases). V dropped 4 bases and J dropped 6 bases, with 16 bases sitting between them. CDR1 and CDR2 from the germline V gene are SQVTM and ANQGSEA. CDR3 length: 14 amino acids.

The chain combines TRBV4-1 with TRBJ2-2; 12 nucleotides line up with TRBD2. The CDR3 has 15 amino acids. The junction had 6 bases not matched to a gene; V was cut back by 4 bases and J by 9 bases. In germline, CDR1 is MGHRA, CDR2 YSYEKL. As DNA, the CDR3 is TGCGCCAGCAGCCGAGGACTAGCGGGGCCCCGGGAGCTGTTTTTT. Translation gives CASSRGLAGPRELFF.

Here the CDR3 reads CSARTGSTDTQYF. The DNA of the CDR3 is TGCAGTGCTAGGACAGGGTCGACAGATACGCAGTATTTT. V and J are TRBV20-1 and TRBJ2-3, with TRBD1 matching over 7 bases. The junction had 3 bases not matched to a gene; V was cut back by 3 bases and J by 3 bases. The CDR3 spans 13 residues. Germline V gene sequence: CDR1 DFQATT, CDR2 SNEGSKA (reference sequence).

This clonotype came up many times. For the CDR3, the DNA is TGCAGTGCTGGGTATAGCAATCAGCCCCAGCATTTT. It translates to CSAGYSNQPQHF. The chain has TRBV20-1 and TRBJ1-5; D remains ambiguous. This CDR3 comprises 12 residues. Trimming took off 5 bases at V and 0 bases at J, with 5 bases between the two ends. Germline V gene sequence: CDR1 DFQATT, CDR2 SNEGSKA (reference sequence).

The chain employs TRBV12-3 or TRBV12-4 and TRBJ2-5; maybe TRBD2 (6 bases). Trimming cost V 7 bases and J 2 bases, with 11 bases left between them. The CDR3 covers 13 residues. For the CDR3, the DNA is TGTGCCAGCACCGAGGCGGGGCAAGAGACCCAGTACTTC. This codes for CASTEAGQETQYF.

At least ten counts were recorded for this clonotype. This chain joins TRBV20-1 and TRBJ2-3; TRBD2 might be the D (5 bases). The CDR3 extends over 14 amino acids. The V end lost 5 bases, the J end lost 0 bases, and 12 bases lay between the germline ends. The germline gives CDR1 DFQATT, CDR2 SNEGSKA (reference sequence). Here the CDR3 DNA reads TGCAGTGCTCCTCTGGAGGACAGCACAGATACGCAGTATTTT. Amino acids: CSAPLEDSTDTQYF.

This clonotype was detected only a few times. The chain carries TRBV9 and TRBJ2-3; D possibly corresponds to TRBD2 (6 bases). The CDR3 is 16 residues long. V was clipped by 2 bases and J by 1 base, with 14 bases between them. Germline-derived CDR1 and CDR2 are SGDLS and YYNGEE. CDR3 nucleotides: TGTGCCAGCAGCGTTGACGGCTGGGGGGGCACAGATACGCAGTATTTT. Protein product: CASSVDGWGGTDTQYF. The full variable domain, its missing parts supplied by reference TRBV9 and TRBJ2-3, is DSGVTQTPKHLITATGQRVTLRCSPRSGDLSVYWYQQSLDQGLQFLIQYYNGEERAKGNILERFSAQQFPDLHSELNLSSLELGDSALYFCASSVDGWGGTDTQYFGPGTRLTVL.